The rows below give T cell receptor beta chains drawn from one sample of a study of T cells after yellow fever vaccination. One entry per CDR3 protein, called by TCRdb with MiXCR from the 5' RACE reads. The repertoire holds about 320,000 distinct CDR3 sequences, over 3.5% seen once, with roughly a fifth in the top ten. Source: PBMCs, taken 15 days after the yellow fever booster vaccination. These receptors originate from a man between 18 and 29 years old who received the YFV17D yellow fever vaccine. Each CDR3 is given with its conserved first and last residue. Where a row states a size, it is once, few, many or the class of an expanded clone; other rows omit it.

J gene	clone size	V gene	CDR3 protein
TRBJ2-6	few	TRBV2	CASSETSGGYSGANVLTF
TRBJ2-3	few	TRBV4-1	CASSHLGRGVTDTQYF
TRBJ1-1	few	TRBV19	CASRDRGTKAEAFF
TRBJ1-1	few	TRBV29-1	CSVFLDGSNTEAFF
TRBJ1-5	few	TRBV5-5	CASSPGREYNQPQHF
TRBJ2-6	few	TRBV5-1	CASSLTLIGANVLTF
TRBJ2-7	many	TRBV7-2	CASSLVQGNYEQYF
TRBJ1-4	many	TRBV4-2	CASSQGDLNEKLFF
TRBJ1-2	many	TRBV6-2/TRBV6-3	CASRLQRIYGYTF
TRBJ2-5	few	TRBV28	CASRSLRGIRQETQYF
TRBJ2-3	few	TRBV3-1	CASSQSAGSKPDTQYF
TRBJ1-4	many	TRBV6-5	CASSPDREKLFF
TRBJ1-2	.	TRBV4-3	CASNPQTGSYGYTF
TRBJ1-1	many	TRBV20-1	CSVPYRATEAFF
TRBJ2-7	.	TRBV4-3	CASSQGVGRDRGKGEQYF
TRBJ2-7	many	TRBV12-3/TRBV12-4	CASTLGRLEQYF
TRBJ1-5	.	TRBV20-1	CSASHAVGSNQPQHF
TRBJ1-1	few	TRBV5-1	CASSNGLGMNTEAFF
TRBJ2-5	many	TRBV15	CATSRGNSGGQETQYF
TRBJ1-6	many	TRBV5-5	CASSLVRADSSYNSPLHF
TRBJ2-5	many	TRBV6-5	CASGPKKETQYF
TRBJ1-1	few	TRBV13	CASSFWGTPEAFF
TRBJ2-2	.	TRBV7-2	CASSLANQLGYNTGELFF